The present T cell receptor beta chain was sequenced within a study of blood T cell repertoires in COVID-19. At the level of the study: T cells, B-cell-depleted T cells, or PBMCs supplied cDNA or gDNA.

Germline CDR1 SGHRS, CDR2 YFSETQ. After removal of 0 bases from V and 3 bases from J, the junction contained 9 bases not matched to a gene. The CDR3 has 18 residues. Libraries were prepared by immunoSEQ multiplex PCR; TCRdb keeps only in-frame clonotypes and omits some of them. Of some 220,000 clones in the sample, more than 75% are singletons; the top ten hold about 3%. The rearrangement joins TRBV5-1 to TRBJ2-4; 10 bases fit TRBD2. This TCR came from a man aged 50-59 years who had recovered from COVID-19. The material sequenced was peripheral blood. CDR3 in DNA: TGCGCCAGCAGCTTGGGCGGTAGGCTAGCGGGGGTCAAAAACATTCAGTACTTC. Protein product: CASSLGGRLAGVKNIQYF.